This record covers a single T cell receptor beta chain. The germline V and J ends were trimmed by 3 bases and 4 bases, with 12 bases remaining between them. The CDR3 consists of 14 residues. Germline lookup yields CDR1 MDHEN and CDR2 SYDVKM. Clones were sequenced by immunoSEQ multiplex PCR, and TCRdb holds only the in-frame ones, with some missing. Of nearly 70,000 clones listed, around 94% are singletons. The sample belongs to a study of T cell clonotyping in hematopoietic cell transplantation. Sequencing was done on a sample of peripheral blood mononuclear cells. The J gene is TRBJ1-1, the V gene TRBV28, with D perhaps TRBD1 (6 bases). This clonotype was obtained from a man aged 50 or older in good health. Some clones in this sample may be carry-over from other donors' samples. This chain's CDR3 is CASSLRGGATEAFF. The CDR3 DNA reads TGTGCCAGCAGTTTGAGGGGGGGGGCCACTGAAGCTTTCTTT. The full variable domain, in which reference TRBV28 and TRBJ1-1 provide the parts outside the CDR3, is DVKVTQSSRYLVKRTGEKVFLECVQDMDHENMFWYRQDPGLGLRLIYFSYDVKMKEKGDIPEGYSVSREKKERFSLILESASTNQTSMYLCASSLRGGATEAFFGQGTRLTVV.